This T cell receptor beta chain was identified in a study of blood T cells in healthy people across ages. Study results and limitations: PBMCs left unsorted prevented a conclusive naive versus antigen-experienced comparison.

Each donor gave 9 to 10 milliliters of peripheral blood. For the second PCR, which ran for about 7 to 11 cycles, a sample-barcoded 5' primer and a J-beta primer mix were used. Every individual sample yielded 2.5 million or more paired-end reads (each containing CDR3). In TCRdb, the 5' RACE reads were re-called with MiXCR into one record per CDR3 protein. The table lists 730,000 or so distinct CDR3 sequences, over 40% of them singletons. This CDR3 has 13 residues. As to this clonotype: The antigen is unknown.

This chain uses TRBV21-1 with TRBJ2-5. TRBV21-1 represents a pseudogene. This TCR derives from a man older than 75 in good health. Sequenced material: blood. For the CDR3, the DNA is TGTGCCAGCAGCAAAGGTCATCGGGAGACCCAGTACTTC. Its translation is CASSKGHRETQYF.